The T cell receptor (beta chain) described here comes from a study of blood T cell repertoires in COVID-19. On the study more broadly: There were acute and convalescent COVID-19 samples, and they came from the United States, Italy and Spain. Sources were T cells, B-cell-depleted T cells, or PBMCs; the material itself was cDNA or gDNA.

Measured with immunoSEQ multiplex PCR; TCRdb has only the in-frame clones, and not every one. The table has a few hundred thousand clones, about 83% seen once. This clone was picked up one time. This CDR3 is 14 amino acids long. The V and J ends lost 3 bases and 1 base respectively, with 9 bases between them. Germline assignment: CDR1 MGHRA and CDR2 YSYEKL. Those who participated ranged in age from roughly 18 to 89 years and resided in approximately 23 US areas. Symptom resolution, clearance, or two negative PCRs marked the recovered donors of Cohort 3. The sample comprised PBMCs or T cells enriched from blood (not recorded which). The origin of this receptor is a woman aged 50 to 65 who had recovered from COVID-19. The genes are TRBV4-1 and TRBJ1-1; maybe TRBD1 (5 bases). The CDR3 nucleotides read TGCGCCAGCAGCCAGGCGGGGGGGAACACTGAAGCTTTCTTT. Translating it yields CASSQAGGNTEAFF.